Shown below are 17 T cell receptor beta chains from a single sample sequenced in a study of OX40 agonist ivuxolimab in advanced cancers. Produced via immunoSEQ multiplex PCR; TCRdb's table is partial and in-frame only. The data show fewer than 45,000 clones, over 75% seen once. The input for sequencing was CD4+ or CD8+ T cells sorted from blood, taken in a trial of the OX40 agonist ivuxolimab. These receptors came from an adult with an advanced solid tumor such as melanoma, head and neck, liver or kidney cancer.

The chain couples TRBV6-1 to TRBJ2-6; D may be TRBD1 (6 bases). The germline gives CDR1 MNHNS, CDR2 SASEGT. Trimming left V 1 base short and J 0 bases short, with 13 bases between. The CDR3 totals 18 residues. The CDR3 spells CASSEVAGVSSGANVLTF. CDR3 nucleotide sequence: TGTGCCAGCAGTGAAGTAGCAGGGGTGAGCTCTGGGGCCAACGTCCTGACTTTC.

The CDR3 is CAAYGTGAYEQYF. CDR3 nucleotides: TGTGCCGCGTACGGGACAGGAGCTTACGAGCAGTACTTC. The chain recombines TRBV25-1 with TRBJ2-7; 8 nucleotides match TRBD1. Trimming at V came to 11 bases and at J to 4 bases, leaving 10 bases not matched to a gene. CDR1 MGHDK and CDR2 SYGVNS come from the germline V gene. CDR3 size: 13 residues.

The CDR3 DNA sequence: TGTGCCAGCAGCGTAAGAGGGGGCGGGAGCACAGATACGCAGTATTTT. As protein: CASSVRGGGSTDTQYF. J is TRBJ2-3 and V is TRBV9, with 7 positions matching TRBD1. The CDR3 sequence is 16 residues long. The germline gives CDR1 SGDLS, CDR2 YYNGEE. With V trimmed by 1 base and J by 0 bases, 5 bases remained unmatched.

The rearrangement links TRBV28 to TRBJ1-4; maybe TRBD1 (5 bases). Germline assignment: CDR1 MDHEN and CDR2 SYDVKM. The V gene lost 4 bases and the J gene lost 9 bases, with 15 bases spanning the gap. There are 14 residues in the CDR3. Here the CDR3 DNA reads TGTGCCAGCAGTTCAGGGAGGGTCAATCAAAAACTGTTTTTT. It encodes CASSSGRVNQKLFF.

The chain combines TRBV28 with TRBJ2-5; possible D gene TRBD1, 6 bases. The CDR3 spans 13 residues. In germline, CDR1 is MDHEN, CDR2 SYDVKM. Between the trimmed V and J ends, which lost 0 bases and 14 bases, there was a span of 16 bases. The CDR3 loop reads CASSLCERCRGYF. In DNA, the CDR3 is TGTGCCAGCAGTTTATGTGAGCGGTGCAGGGGTTACTTC.

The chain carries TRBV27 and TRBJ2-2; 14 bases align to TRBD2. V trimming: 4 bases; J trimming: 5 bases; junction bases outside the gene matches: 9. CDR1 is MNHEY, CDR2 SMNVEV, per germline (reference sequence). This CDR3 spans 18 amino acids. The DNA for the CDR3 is TGTGCCAGCAGTTCCCCGGGACTAGCGGGAGTGAGGACCGGGGAGCTGTTTTTT. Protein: CASSSPGLAGVRTGELFF.

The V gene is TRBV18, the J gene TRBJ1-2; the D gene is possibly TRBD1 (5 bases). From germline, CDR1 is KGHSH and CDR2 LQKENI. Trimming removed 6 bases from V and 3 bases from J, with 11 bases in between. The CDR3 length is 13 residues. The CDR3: CASSKGRDYGYTF. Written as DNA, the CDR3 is TGTGCCAGCTCCAAGGGCAGGGACTATGGCTACACCTTC.

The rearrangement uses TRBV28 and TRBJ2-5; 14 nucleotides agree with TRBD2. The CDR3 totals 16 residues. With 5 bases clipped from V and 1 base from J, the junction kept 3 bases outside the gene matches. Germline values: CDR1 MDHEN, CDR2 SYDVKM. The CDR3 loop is CASSPTSGRVQETQYF. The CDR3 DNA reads TGTGCCAGCAGTCCGACTAGCGGGAGGGTCCAAGAGACCCAGTACTTC.

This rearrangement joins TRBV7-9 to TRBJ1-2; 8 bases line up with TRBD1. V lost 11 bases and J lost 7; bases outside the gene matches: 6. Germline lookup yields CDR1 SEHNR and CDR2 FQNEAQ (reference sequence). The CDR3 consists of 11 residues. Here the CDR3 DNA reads TGTGCCGTCGACAGGGGTATTGGCTACACCTTC. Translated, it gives CAVDRGIGYTF.

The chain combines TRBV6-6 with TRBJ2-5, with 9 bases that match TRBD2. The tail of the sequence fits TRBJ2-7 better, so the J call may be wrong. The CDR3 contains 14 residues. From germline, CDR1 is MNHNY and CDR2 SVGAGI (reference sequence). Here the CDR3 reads CASTLAGSPYEQYF. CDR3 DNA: TGTGCCAGCACCCTAGCGGGATCACCCTACGAGCAGTACTTC.

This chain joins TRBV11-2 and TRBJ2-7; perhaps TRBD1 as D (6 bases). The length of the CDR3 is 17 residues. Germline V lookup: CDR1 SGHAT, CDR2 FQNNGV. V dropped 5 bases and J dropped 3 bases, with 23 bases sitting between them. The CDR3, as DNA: TGTGCCAGCAGCAGAACCACCGTAAGGGGGAGCTTCTACGAGCAGTACTTC. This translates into CASSRTTVRGSFYEQYF.

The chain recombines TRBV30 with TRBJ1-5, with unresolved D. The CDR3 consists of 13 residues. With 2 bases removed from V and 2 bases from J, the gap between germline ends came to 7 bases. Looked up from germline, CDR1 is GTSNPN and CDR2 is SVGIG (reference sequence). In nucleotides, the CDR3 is TGTGCCTGGAGTAAAAGGGGCAATCAGCCCCAGCATTTT. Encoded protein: CAWSKRGNQPQHF.

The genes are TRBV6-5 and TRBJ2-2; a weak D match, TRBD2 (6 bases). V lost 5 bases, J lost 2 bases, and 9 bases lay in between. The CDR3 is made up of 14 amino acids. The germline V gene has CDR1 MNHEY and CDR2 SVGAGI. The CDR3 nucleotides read TGTGCCAGCAGTAGGAGGGCCAACACCGGGGAGCTGTTTTTT. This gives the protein CASSRRANTGELFF.

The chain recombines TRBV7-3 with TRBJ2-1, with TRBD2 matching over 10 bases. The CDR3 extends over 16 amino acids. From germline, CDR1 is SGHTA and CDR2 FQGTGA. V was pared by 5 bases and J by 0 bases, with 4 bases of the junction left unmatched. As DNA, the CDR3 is TGTGCCAGCAGCCTCGGGACTAGCGACTCCTACAATGAGCAGTTCTTC. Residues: CASSLGTSDSYNEQFF.

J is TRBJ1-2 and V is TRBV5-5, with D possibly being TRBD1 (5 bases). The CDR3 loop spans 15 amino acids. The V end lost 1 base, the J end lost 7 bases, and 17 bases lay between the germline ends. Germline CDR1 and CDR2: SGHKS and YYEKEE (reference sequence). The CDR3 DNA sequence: TGTGCCAGCAGCTTGTTGGAGGGACCTATTCGTGGCTACACCTTC. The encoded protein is CASSLLEGPIRGYTF.

The CDR3 nucleotides read TGTGCCAGCAGCTCGATTCGTGTAAATGAGCAGTTCTTC. The encoded protein is CASSSIRVNEQFF. The rearrangement joins TRBV6-6 to TRBJ2-1; the D is unclear. Germline lookup yields CDR1 MNHNY and CDR2 SVGAGI (reference sequence). This CDR3 has 13 residues. The V and J ends lost 6 bases and 7 bases respectively, with 13 bases between them.

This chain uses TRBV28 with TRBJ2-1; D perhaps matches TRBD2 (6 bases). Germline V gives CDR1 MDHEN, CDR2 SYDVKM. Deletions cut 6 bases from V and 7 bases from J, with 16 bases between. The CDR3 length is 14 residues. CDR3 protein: CASREGRGVNEQFF. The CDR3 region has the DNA TGTGCCAGCAGGGAGGGGAGAGGGGTGAATGAGCAGTTCTTC.